These T cell receptor beta chains were read from a single sample in a study of beta chain features in type 1 diabetes. Clones were sequenced by immunoSEQ multiplex PCR, and TCRdb holds only the in-frame ones, with some missing. The sample has some 640,000 clones; over 13% are singletons. Sequencing input: naive CD4+ T cells from blood. These TCRs come from a man aged 18 to 29 with type 1 diabetes. Both conserved end residues are part of each CDR3. D genes are given only for firm matches. For some rows the clone size is stated as once, few or many, or as a class when expanded; others skip it.

D	V	size	J	DNA	CDR3
-	TRBV6-6	few	TRBJ1-1	TGTGCCAGCAGTCTAGGGACAAAGGGGGCTTTCTTT	CASSLGTKGAFF
-	TRBV29-1	-	TRBJ1-2	TGCAGCGTTGTGGACACGAACTATGGCTACACCTTC	CSVVDTNYGYTF
-	TRBV7-9	few	TRBJ2-3	TGTGCCAGCAGCTTTCTCGGGGGAGATACGCAGTATTTT	CASSFLGGDTQYF
TRBD1	TRBV2	once	TRBJ2-1	TGTGCCAGCAGACACAGGGGAATGGGACAATTAGAGTTCTTC	CASRHRGMGQLEFF
-	TRBV6-4	-	TRBJ2-6	TGTGCCAGCAGTGAACTCAATGGGACAAGACTCTTCCGGGCCAACGTCCTGACTTTC	CASSELNGTRLFRANVLTF
-	TRBV7-2	few	TRBJ2-7	TGTGCCAGCAGCCCGGAAGGGAGCTCCTACGAGCAGTACTTC	CASSPEGSSYEQYF
-	TRBV5-6	few	TRBJ2-5	TGTGCCAGCAGCCGGACCCTGAGGGAGACCCAGTACTTC	CASSRTLRETQYF
-	TRBV7-9	few	TRBJ1-2	TGTGCCAGCAGCTTAGGAGTTTATGGCTACACCTTC	CASSLGVYGYTF
-	TRBV18	-	TRBJ1-6	TGTGCCAGCTCACCGAGGGACGTAGATTCACCCCTCCACTTT	CASSPRDVDSPLHF
-	TRBV7-8	few	TRBJ2-1	TGTGCCAGCAGCTTAGCTCTTGATCAAGAGCAGTTCTTC	CASSLALDQEQFF
TRBD2	TRBV5-1	few	TRBJ2-1	TGCGCCAGCAGCCCGGGGACTAGCGGGAGGAATGAGCAGTTCTTC	CASSPGTSGRNEQFF
-	TRBV16	-	TRBJ1-1	TGTGCCAGCAGCCAAGTAGCCGGGACAACGAACACTGAAGCTTTCTTT	CASSQVAGTTNTEAFF
-	TRBV9	few	TRBJ1-4	TGTGCCAGCAGCGCTCAGGGCCGTAATGAAAAACTGTTTTTT	CASSAQGRNEKLFF
TRBD1	TRBV5-4	-	TRBJ1-1	TGTGCCAGCAGCTTGGATCGGCGGGACAGGGTTGCTGAAGCTTTCTTT	CASSLDRRDRVAEAFF
-	TRBV6-5	-	TRBJ1-1	TGTGCCAGCAGAACCAGGGATACTGAAGCTTTCTTT	CASRTRDTEAFF
-	TRBV30	-	TRBJ1-4	TGTGCCTGGGCTAAGAGGGGCAATGGGGCCGGGAAACTGTTTTTT	CAWAKRGNGAGKLFF
-	TRBV6-6	few	TRBJ1-1	TGTGCCAGCAGTTATGGTGGTATCACTGAAGCTTTCTTT	CASSYGGITEAFF
TRBD1	TRBV30	-	TRBJ1-1	TGTGCCTGGAGTGCCCGACAGGGGTACACTGAAGCTTTCTTT	CAWSARQGYTEAFF
-	TRBV28	-	TRBJ2-3	TGTGCCAGCAGTCCAGGGGATCGCACAGATACGCAGTATTTT	CASSPGDRTDTQYF
TRBD1	TRBV4-3	few	TRBJ1-1	TGCGCCAGCAGCCAAGCCCCAGGGGGGAACACTGAAGCTTTCTTT	CASSQAPGGNTEAFF
-	TRBV14	few	TRBJ1-1	TGTGCCAGCCGGCCTAACAGGAACACTGAAGCTTTCTTT	CASRPNRNTEAFF
-	TRBV10-3	few	TRBJ1-5	TGTGCCATCAGTGAATGGGGACCTAGAGGGGTTGGCAATCAGCCCCAGCATTTT	CAISEWGPRGVGNQPQHF
TRBD2	TRBV28	few	TRBJ2-7	TGTGCCAGCAGTTTAGGACCCCTAGCGGGGGGTACCTACGAGCAGTACTTC	CASSLGPLAGGTYEQYF